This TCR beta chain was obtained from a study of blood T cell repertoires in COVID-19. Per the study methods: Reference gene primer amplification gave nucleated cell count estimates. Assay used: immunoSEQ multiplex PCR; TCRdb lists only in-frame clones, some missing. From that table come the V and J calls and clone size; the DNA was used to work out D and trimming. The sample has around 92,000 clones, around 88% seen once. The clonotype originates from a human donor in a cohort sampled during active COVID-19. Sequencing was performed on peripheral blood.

CDR3 in DNA: TGCGCCAGCAGCTTGAGACAGGGGGTGAACACTGAAGCTTTCTTT. It is translated as CASSLRQGVNTEAFF. The chain has TRBV5-1 and TRBJ1-1; 9 nucleotides agree with TRBD1. The CDR3 covers 15 residues. Per the germline V gene, CDR1 is SGHRS and CDR2 is YFSETQ. Trimming removed 1 base from V and 0 bases from J; junction bases left unmatched: 1.